The 20 T cell receptor beta chains below come from one sample, sequenced in a study of identical twins (dated by TCRdb to between 2015 and 2016). The receptor library was made with 5' RACE. Sequencing instrument: Illumina HiSeq 2000. The raw public data were reprocessed by TCRdb itself: fastp quality trimming at Q25, MiXCR clonotype calling, in-frame beta chains only. Every entry covers one CDR3 protein and lists the most common genes and DNA from its rows. This sample is represented by about 460,000 distinct CDR3 sequences; approximately 15% of them were singletons. The ten most abundant clones make up around 0.57% of the sample. These data were also filed under a second study, of yellow fever vaccine responses in identical twins.

Sequenced input: CD4+ T cells sorted from blood. The receptors originated from a woman aged 18-29 years in good health.

This clonotype was counted ten times or more. The chain combines TRBV7-2 with TRBJ2-7; TRBD2 might be the D (7 bases). The CDR3 contains 14 residues. Trimming removed 4 bases from V and 7 bases from J, with 17 bases in between. Per germline, CDR1 SGHTA and CDR2 FQGNSA. The CDR3 spells CASSSMGGAQEQYF. The CDR3 region has the DNA TGTGCCAGCAGCTCTATGGGGGGGGCCCAAGAGCAGTACTTC.

The chain carries TRBV18 and TRBJ2-2, with 9 bases matching TRBD1. The junction had 1 base not matched to a gene; V was cut back by 1 base and J by 4 bases. The CDR3 runs 15 residues. CDR1 is KGHSH and CDR2 is LQKENI in the germline V gene. The CDR3 here is CASSPLDRGTGELFF. The CDR3 DNA is TGTGCCAGCTCACCACTGGACAGGGGCACCGGGGAGCTGTTTTTT.

The CDR3 protein is CSARGRGTDTQYF. The CDR3 DNA reads TGCAGTGCTAGAGGACGGGGCACAGATACGCAGTATTTT. The gene calls are TRBV20-1 and TRBJ2-3; no clear D gene. The CDR3 is 13 residues long. Trimming pared 1 base from V and 1 base from J, leaving 6 bases between. The V gene's germline CDR1 is DFQATT and CDR2 SNEGSKA (reference sequence).

This clonotype was found many times. The chain couples TRBV4-1 to TRBJ2-2; D is possibly TRBD1 (5 bases). V was shortened by 0 bases and J by 3 bases, with 11 bases between the two germline ends. This CDR3 contains 16 residues. Germline lookup yields CDR1 MGHRA and CDR2 YSYEKL. The CDR3 reads CASSQDRQGYTGELFF. In DNA, the CDR3 is TGCGCCAGCAGCCAAGATCGGCAGGGATACACCGGGGAGCTGTTTTTT.

This clonotype was seen once. The chain joins TRBV5-1 to TRBJ2-5; D is perhaps TRBD2 (5 bases). Germline-derived CDR1 and CDR2 are SGHRS and YFSETQ. Deletions cut 5 bases from V and 3 bases from J, with 5 bases between. The CDR3 length is 11 residues. The CDR3 DNA reads as TGCGCCAGCAGGGAGGAAGAGACCCAGTACTTC. Translated: CASREEETQYF.

This clonotype was seen only a few times. This chain connects TRBV9 to TRBJ2-5; 10 bases are shared with TRBD2. This CDR3 has 16 amino acids. The V gene's germline CDR1 is SGDLS and CDR2 YYNGEE. J gave up 5 bases and V 0 bases, and 7 bases lay outside the gene matches. This CDR3 reads CASSVGLAGATETQYF. The CDR3 DNA reads TGTGCCAGCAGCGTAGGCCTAGCGGGGGCCACGGAGACCCAGTACTTC.

This rearrangement joins TRBV18 to TRBJ2-7; the match to TRBD2 covers 8 bases. The germline V gene encodes CDR1 KGHSH and CDR2 LQKENI. The CDR3 sequence is 15 residues long. The J segment lost 6 bases and the V segment lost 2 bases, leaving 9 bases of the junction unmatched. The CDR3 region has the DNA TGTGCCAGCTCACCAACACTAGCGGTGGGGGCCGAGCAGTACTTC. Protein: CASSPTLAVGAEQYF.

This chain joins TRBV6-6 and TRBJ2-1; D is unresolved. V was clipped by 2 bases and J by 6 bases, with 5 bases between them. The germline V gene has CDR1 MNHNY and CDR2 SVGAGI (reference sequence). The CDR3 covers 12 residues. The CDR3 loop is CASSYAGNEQFF. CDR3 coding DNA: TGTGCCAGCAGTTACGCAGGCAATGAGCAGTTCTTC.

The chain employs TRBV7-9 and TRBJ2-1; D gene uncertain. CDR1 and CDR2 from the germline V gene are SEHNR and FQNEAQ (reference sequence). The CDR3 totals 13 residues. V was cut by 6 bases and J by 3 bases, with 9 bases left in between. The CDR3 reads CASSRRDYNEQFF. Here the CDR3 DNA reads TGTGCCAGCAGTCGAAGGGACTACAATGAGCAGTTCTTC.

The gene calls are TRBV28 and TRBJ2-3, with 8 bases lining up with TRBD2. Germline assignment: CDR1 MDHEN and CDR2 SYDVKM. The CDR3 consists of 16 residues. After removal of 7 bases from V and 4 bases from J, the junction contained 13 bases not matched to a gene. The CDR3 nucleotides read TGTGCCAGCAACCGCCGGGTCGGGAGGGGATCAGATACGCAGTATTTT. This translates into CASNRRVGRGSDTQYF.

This rearrangement joins TRBV12-3 or TRBV12-4 to TRBJ2-5; the match to TRBD2 covers 13 bases. After removal of 5 bases from V and 3 bases from J, the junction contained 3 bases not matched to a gene. This CDR3 contains 15 residues. This chain's CDR3 is CASSGGLAGEETQYF. Written as DNA, the CDR3 is TGTGCCAGCAGTGGAGGACTAGCGGGAGAAGAGACCCAGTACTTC.

This clonotype was counted between two and nine times. One junction end disagrees with the germline gene, perhaps due to a read error. This chain connects TRBV7-8 to TRBJ2-2; perhaps D is TRBD1 or TRBD2 (6 bases each). CDR1 and CDR2 from the germline V gene are SGHVS and FQNEAQ. CDR3 length equals 15 residues. This CDR3 reads CASTPFPGGTEELFF. The CDR3, as DNA: TGTGCCAGCACCCCCTTTCCCGGGGGCACCGAGGAGCTGTTTTTT.

This clonotype has just a few counts. The genes are TRBV20-1 and TRBJ2-2; D is ambiguous. The CDR3 consists of 14 residues. Germline values: CDR1 DFQATT, CDR2 SNEGSKA (reference sequence). The V end lost 5 bases, the J end lost 2 bases, and 12 bases lay between the germline ends. CDR3 in DNA: TGCAGTGCTTATCTGGGCGGCAACACCGGGGAGCTGTTTTTT. This codes for CSAYLGGNTGELFF.

V and J are TRBV6-2 or TRBV6-3 and TRBJ2-5; D may be TRBD1 (6 bases). Germline CDR1 reads MNHEY; CDR2 reads SVGEGT. The CDR3 is 14 residues long. Trimming stripped 4 bases from V and 4 bases from J, with 13 bases between. The CDR3 sequence: CASSSAGVGETQYF. For the CDR3, the DNA is TGTGCCAGCAGTTCCGCAGGGGTTGGAGAGACCCAGTACTTC.

This clonotype was seen repeatedly, ten times or more. V is TRBV7-2 and J is TRBJ2-7, with D hard to call. The CDR3 spans 12 residues. CDR1 is SGHTA, CDR2 FQGNSA, per germline. The V and J ends lost 2 bases and 3 bases respectively, with 5 bases between them. The CDR3 sequence: CASSLSIYEQYF. The CDR3 DNA is TGTGCCAGCAGCTTAAGCATCTACGAGCAGTACTTC.

The V call is TRBV12-3 or TRBV12-4, the J call TRBJ1-5, with D possibly being TRBD1 (6 bases). Trimming cost V 6 bases and J 3 bases, with 12 bases left between them. This CDR3 region has 14 residues. The CDR3 protein is CASRSDSVNQPQHF. CDR3 in DNA: TGTGCCAGCAGATCGGACAGTGTCAATCAGCCCCAGCATTTT.

This clonotype was seen only a few times. The V call is TRBV15, the J call TRBJ2-5; D ambiguous. The ends were cut back, 0 bases at V and 0 bases at J, with 17 bases in the middle. CDR3 length: 18 residues. In germline, CDR1 is LNHNV, CDR2 YYDKDF (reference sequence). CDR3 sequence (DNA): TGTGCCACCAGCAGAGATCCCTCTACCCCGGCCCACCAAGAGACCCAGTACTTC. Translating gives CATSRDPSTPAHQETQYF.

The chain has TRBV5-1 and TRBJ2-3, with 8 bases that match TRBD2. The CDR3 totals 15 residues. The V gene end was trimmed by 1 base and the J gene end by 3 bases; junction bases not matched to a gene: 4. CDR1 is SGHRS, CDR2 YFSETQ, per germline. CDR3 DNA: TGCGCCAGCAGCTTGAGCGGGGGTTGGACAGATACGCAGTATTTT. This sequence encodes CASSLSGGWTDTQYF. Full variable domain (rest looked up from reference TRBV5-1 and TRBJ2-3): KAGVTQTPRYLIKTRGQQVTLSCSPISGHRSVSWYQQTPGQGLQFLFEYFSETQRNKGNFPGRFSGRQFSNSRSEMNVSTLELGDSALYLCASSLSGGWTDTQYFGPGTRLTVL.

This CDR3 is CATSDHKTGSYEQYF. In DNA form, the CDR3 reads TGTGCCACCAGTGATCATAAAACAGGTTCCTACGAGCAGTACTTC. The V gene is TRBV24-1, the J gene TRBJ2-7; weak D call: TRBD1 (5 bases). Trimming stripped 3 bases from V and 1 base from J, with 12 bases between. The germline V gene has CDR1 KGHDR and CDR2 SFDVKD. This CDR3 region has 15 residues.

The gene calls are TRBV5-1 and TRBJ1-1; 10 bases are shared with TRBD1. The CDR3 totals 17 residues. The trim removed 0 bases at V and 4 bases at J, leaving 9 bases unmatched. CDR1 is SGHRS, CDR2 YFSETQ, per germline. CDR3 nucleotides: TGCGCCAGCAGCTTGGCTGCCGGGACAGGGGTACGCACTGAAGCTTTCTTT. Translated, it gives CASSLAAGTGVRTEAFF.